This TCR beta chain derives from a study of T cells in Graves' hyperthyroidism and ophthalmopathy. General observations from the study: A model of 13 V-J pairs discriminated ophthalmopathy from stable hyperthyroidism.

Notes on this clonotype: Its antigen remains unknown.

Researchers amplified the TCR beta CDR3 regions from RNA transcripts. A first-round RT-PCR of the TCR CDR3 used the HTBI primer set. TCRdb re-analysed the multiplex PCR reads in MiXCR, keeping a single row per CDR3 protein. The table lists some 500,000 distinct CDR3 sequences, around a quarter of them singletons. Sequenced sample: blood. This receptor was obtained from a woman aged 30 to 39 with Graves' ophthalmopathy.

DNA of the CDR3: TGTGCCACCAGACTGGACTTAAACTCGGATACGCAGTATTTT. It specifies CATRLDLNSDTQYF. The J gene is TRBJ2-3, the V gene TRBV15; tentative D call: TRBD2 (5 bases). In germline, CDR1 is LNHNV, CDR2 YYDKDF (reference sequence). V was shortened by 6 bases and J by 6 bases, with 16 bases between the two germline ends. This CDR3 has 14 residues.